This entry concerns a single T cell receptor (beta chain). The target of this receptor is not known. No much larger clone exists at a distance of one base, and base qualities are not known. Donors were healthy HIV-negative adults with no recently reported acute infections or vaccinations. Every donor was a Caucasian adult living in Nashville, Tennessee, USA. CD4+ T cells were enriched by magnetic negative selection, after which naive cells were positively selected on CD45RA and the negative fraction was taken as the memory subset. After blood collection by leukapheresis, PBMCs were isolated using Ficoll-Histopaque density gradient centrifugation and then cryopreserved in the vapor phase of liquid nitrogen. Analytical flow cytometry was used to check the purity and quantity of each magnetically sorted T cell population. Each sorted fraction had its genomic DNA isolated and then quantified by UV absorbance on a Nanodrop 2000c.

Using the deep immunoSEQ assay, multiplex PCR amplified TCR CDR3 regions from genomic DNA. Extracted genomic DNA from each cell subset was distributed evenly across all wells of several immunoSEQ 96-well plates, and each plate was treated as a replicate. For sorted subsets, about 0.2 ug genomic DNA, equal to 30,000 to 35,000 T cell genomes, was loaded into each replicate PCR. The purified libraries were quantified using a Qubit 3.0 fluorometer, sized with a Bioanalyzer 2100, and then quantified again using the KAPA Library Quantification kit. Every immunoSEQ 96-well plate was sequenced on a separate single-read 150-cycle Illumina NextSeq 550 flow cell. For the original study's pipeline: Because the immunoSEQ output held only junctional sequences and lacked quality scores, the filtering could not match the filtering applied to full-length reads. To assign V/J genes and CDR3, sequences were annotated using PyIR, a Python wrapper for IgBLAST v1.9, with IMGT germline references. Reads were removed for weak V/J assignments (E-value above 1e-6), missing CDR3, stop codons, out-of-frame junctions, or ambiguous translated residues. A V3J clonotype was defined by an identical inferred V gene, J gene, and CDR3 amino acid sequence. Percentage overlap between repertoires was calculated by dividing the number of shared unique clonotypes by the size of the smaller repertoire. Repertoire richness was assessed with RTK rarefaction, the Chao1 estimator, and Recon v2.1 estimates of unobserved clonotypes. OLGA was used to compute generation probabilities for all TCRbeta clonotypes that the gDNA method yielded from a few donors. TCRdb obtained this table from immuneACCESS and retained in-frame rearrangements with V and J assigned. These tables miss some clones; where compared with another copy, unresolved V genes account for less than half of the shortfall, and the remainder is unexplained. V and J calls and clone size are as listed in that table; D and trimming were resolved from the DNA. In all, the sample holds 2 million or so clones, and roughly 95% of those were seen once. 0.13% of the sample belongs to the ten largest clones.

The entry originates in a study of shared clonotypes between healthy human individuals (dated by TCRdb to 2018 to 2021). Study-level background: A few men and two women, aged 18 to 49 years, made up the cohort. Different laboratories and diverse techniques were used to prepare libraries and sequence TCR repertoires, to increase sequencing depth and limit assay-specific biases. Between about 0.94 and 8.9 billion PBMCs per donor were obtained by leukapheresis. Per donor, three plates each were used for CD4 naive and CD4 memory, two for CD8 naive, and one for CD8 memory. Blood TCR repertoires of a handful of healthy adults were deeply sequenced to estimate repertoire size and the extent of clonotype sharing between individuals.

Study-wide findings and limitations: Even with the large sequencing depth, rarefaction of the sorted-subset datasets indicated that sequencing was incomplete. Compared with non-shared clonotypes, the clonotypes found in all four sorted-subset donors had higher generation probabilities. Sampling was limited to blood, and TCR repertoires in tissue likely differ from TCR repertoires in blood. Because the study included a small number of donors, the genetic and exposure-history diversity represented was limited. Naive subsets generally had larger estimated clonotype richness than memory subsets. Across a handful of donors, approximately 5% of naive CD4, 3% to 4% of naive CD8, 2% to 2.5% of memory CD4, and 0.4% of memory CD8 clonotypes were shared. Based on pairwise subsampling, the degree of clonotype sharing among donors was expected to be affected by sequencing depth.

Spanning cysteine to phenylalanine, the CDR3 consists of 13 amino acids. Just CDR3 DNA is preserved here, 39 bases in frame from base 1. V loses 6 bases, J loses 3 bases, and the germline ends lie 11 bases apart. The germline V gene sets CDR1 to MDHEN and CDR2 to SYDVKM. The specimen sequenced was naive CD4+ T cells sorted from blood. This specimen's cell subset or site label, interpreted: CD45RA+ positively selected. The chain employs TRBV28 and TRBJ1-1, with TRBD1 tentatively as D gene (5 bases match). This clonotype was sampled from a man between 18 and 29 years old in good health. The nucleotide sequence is TGTGCCAGCAGCGACGGGGCGCACACTGAAGCTTTCTTT. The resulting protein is CASSDGAHTEAFF.